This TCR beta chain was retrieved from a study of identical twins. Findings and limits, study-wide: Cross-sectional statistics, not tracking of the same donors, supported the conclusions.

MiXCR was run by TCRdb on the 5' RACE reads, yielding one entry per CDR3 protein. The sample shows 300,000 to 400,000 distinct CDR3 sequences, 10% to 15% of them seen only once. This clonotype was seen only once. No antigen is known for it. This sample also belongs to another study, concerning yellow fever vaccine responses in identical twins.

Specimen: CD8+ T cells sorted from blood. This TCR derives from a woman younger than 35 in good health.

The CDR3 loop reads CASSVAGPGYTEAFF. For the CDR3, the DNA is TGTGCCAGCTCCGTGGCGGGGCCCGGGTACACTGAAGCTTTCTTT. This rearrangement joins TRBV27 to TRBJ1-1, with D tentatively TRBD1 (5 bases). The CDR3 has 15 residues. Per the germline V gene, CDR1 is MNHEY and CDR2 is SMNVEV (reference sequence). With 8 bases removed from V and 3 bases from J, the gap between germline ends came to 19 bases.